A single sample is the source of the 26 T cell receptor beta chains below, sequenced in a study of cytomegalovirus exposure and HLA in healthy donors. This table comes from immunoSEQ multiplex PCR, and its TCRdb copy is limited to in-frame clones, with some not included. This table has approximately 150,000 clones, 70% to 90% appearing once. The sample consisted of PBMCs. The receptors come from a young man in good health and CMV-seropositive.

The chain links TRBV7-8 to TRBJ2-7, with 12 bases aligning to TRBD2. The CDR3 contains 16 residues. Trimming took 2 bases from V and 5 from J; bases not matched to a gene: 7. Germline assignment: CDR1 SGHVS and CDR2 FQNEAQ. CDR3 residues: CASSLPGLAGSDEQYF. The DNA for the CDR3 is TGTGCCAGCAGCTTACCCGGACTAGCGGGATCAGACGAGCAGTACTTC.

The V gene is TRBV18, the J gene TRBJ1-5, with TRBD1 matching 11 bases. Germline lookup yields CDR1 KGHSH and CDR2 LQKENI. This CDR3 is built from 15 residues. With V trimmed by 5 bases and J by 6 bases, 6 bases remained unmatched. CDR3 DNA: TGTGCCAGCTCATTGTTGGACAGGGGGCCTCAGCCCCAGCATTTT. Protein sequence: CASSLLDRGPQPQHF.

This clone occurred once. The rearrangement joins TRBV29-1 to TRBJ1-1, with D maybe TRBD1 (5 bases). Per germline, CDR1 SQVTM and CDR2 ANQGSEA. This CDR3 is built from 13 residues. Deletions cut 7 bases from V and 0 bases from J, with 12 bases between. The CDR3 is CSGRQTVNTEAFF. The DNA for the CDR3 is TGCAGCGGTAGACAGACAGTGAACACTGAAGCTTTCTTT.

This chain links TRBV2 with TRBJ2-5; D might be TRBD1 (6 bases). The CDR3 extends over 13 amino acids. Germline values: CDR1 SNHLY, CDR2 FYNNEI. V shed 6 bases and J shed 4 bases, with 12 bases lying between them. The CDR3 protein is CASRRTVAETQYF. The CDR3 nucleotides are TGTGCCAGCAGAAGGACAGTAGCAGAGACCCAGTACTTC. The whole variable domain, filled in from reference TRBV2 and TRBJ2-5, reads EPEVTQTPSHQVTQMGQEVILRCVPISNHLYFYWYRQILGQKVEFLVSFYNNEISEKSEIFDDQFSVERPDGSNFTLKIRSTKLEDSAMYFCASRRTVAETQYFGPGTRLLVL.

This sequence joins TRBV19 and TRBJ1-1; 10 nucleotides align to TRBD1. CDR3 length: 15 residues. Trimming cost V 6 bases and J 6 bases; bases outside gene matches: 10. Germline CDR1 reads LNHDA; CDR2 reads SQIVND (reference sequence). The CDR3 sequence: CASSMTGGALAEAFF. DNA of the CDR3: TGTGCCAGTAGCATGACAGGGGGCGCATTGGCTGAAGCTTTCTTT.

V and J are TRBV6-5 and TRBJ2-7; 8 bases line up with TRBD1. The CDR3 has 15 amino acids. In germline, CDR1 is MNHEY, CDR2 SVGAGI. V dropped 2 bases and J dropped 3; count of bases not matched to a gene: 6. The CDR3 nucleotides are TGTGCCAGCAGTTACCTGACAGGGGCAGACTACGAGCAGTACTTC. This sequence encodes CASSYLTGADYEQYF.

This clone occurred once. The rearrangement uses TRBV6-5 and TRBJ1-1; weak D call: TRBD1 (5 bases). This CDR3 has 16 residues. CDR1 and CDR2 from the germline V gene are MNHEY and SVGAGI. V dropped 0 bases and J dropped 4 bases, with 15 bases sitting between them. The CDR3 nucleotides read TGTGCCAGCAGTTACTCGAGTCTGGCCGGGGGCACTGAAGCTTTCTTT. The encoded protein is CASSYSSLAGGTEAFF.

The V and J genes are TRBV2 and TRBJ1-1; no firm D call. CDR1 is SNHLY and CDR2 is FYNNEI in the germline V gene. The CDR3 runs to 12 residues. The ends were cut back, 3 bases at V and 5 bases at J, with 7 bases in the middle. CDR3 region: CASSEAGTEAFF. The CDR3, as DNA: TGTGCCAGCAGTGAGGCGGGGACTGAAGCTTTCTTT.

V usage is TRBV30 and J usage is TRBJ2-1, with D possibly matching TRBD1 (5 bases). This CDR3 comprises 11 residues. The V gene lost 2 bases and the J gene lost 11 bases, with 10 bases spanning the gap. CDR1 GTSNPN and CDR2 SVGIG come from the germline V gene (reference sequence). The DNA of the CDR3 is TGTGCCTGGAGTCAGGACAAAAAGCAGTTCTTC. This codes for CAWSQDKKQFF.

The chain employs TRBV29-1 and TRBJ2-7; 7 bases map to TRBD1. The V segment lost 6 bases and the J segment 7 bases; nucleotides outside the gene matches: 12. The CDR3 is 13 residues long. Germline lookup yields CDR1 SQVTM and CDR2 ANQGSEA. DNA for the CDR3: TGCAGCGTCCCGACAGGGTATCAAGGAGAGCAGTACTTC. Its protein product is CSVPTGYQGEQYF.

The count of this clone is one. The chain uses TRBV19 and TRBJ1-3, with no clear D. CDR1 is LNHDA, CDR2 SQIVND, per germline (reference sequence). The CDR3 is made up of 14 amino acids. Trimming took 2 bases from V and 0 from J, leaving 5 bases between them. Written as DNA, the CDR3 is TGTGCCAGTAGTATAATATACTCTGGAAACACCATATATTTT. It codes for CASSIIYSGNTIYF.

The chain couples TRBV15 to TRBJ2-1; D unresolved. V was cut by 9 bases and J by 8 bases, with 17 bases left in between. This CDR3 comprises 13 residues. Germline V CDR1 and CDR2: LNHNV, YYDKDF (reference sequence). CDR3 coding DNA: TGTGCCACGAAGCGCGGCCAGACTCATGAGCAGTTCTTC. Encoded protein: CATKRGQTHEQFF.

Remarks on this clone: Distinct nucleotide sequences in the sample also encode this CDR3. This chain connects TRBV5-1 to TRBJ1-1; the D gene is possibly TRBD1 (6 bases). Looked up from germline, CDR1 is SGHRS and CDR2 is YFSETQ. This CDR3 has 12 amino acids. Trimming took off 4 bases at V and 5 bases at J, with 9 bases between the two ends. CDR3 in amino acids: CASSVQGTEAFF. The DNA of the CDR3 is TGCGCCAGCAGCGTACAGGGTACTGAAGCTTTCTTT.

The chain combines TRBV5-1 with TRBJ2-5, with D hard to call. The CDR3 loop spans 13 amino acids. V was clipped by 4 bases and J by 4 bases, with 11 bases between them. Looked up from germline, CDR1 is SGHRS and CDR2 is YFSETQ. CDR3 in amino acids: CASSVVSRETQYF. CDR3 bases: TGCGCCAGCAGCGTTGTATCGCGAGAGACCCAGTACTTC.

This clone showed up just a few times. The gene calls are TRBV30 and TRBJ1-1; D gene unclear. Germline-derived CDR1 and CDR2 are GTSNPN and SVGIG (reference sequence). The CDR3 contains 13 residues. V lost 5 bases and J lost 0, with 10 bases in between. CDR3 region: CAWAYGMNTEAFF. CDR3 sequence (DNA): TGTGCCTGGGCTTACGGTATGAACACTGAAGCTTTCTTT.

V is TRBV5-1 and J is TRBJ2-7; D is ambiguous. Germline loops: CDR1 SGHRS, CDR2 YFSETQ. The length of the CDR3 is 18 residues. Trimming removed 2 bases at V and 2 bases at J, with 23 bases between. This CDR3 reads CASSLSQTGRHQTYEQYF. The CDR3 DNA reads as TGCGCCAGCAGCTTAAGTCAGACCGGCAGGCACCAAACCTACGAGCAGTACTTC.

This clone was observed once. The chain couples TRBV7-3 to TRBJ2-1; perhaps TRBD1 as D (6 bases). The CDR3 has 18 residues. The V gene's germline CDR1 is SGHTA and CDR2 FQGTGA. Between the trimmed V and J ends, which lost 5 bases and 4 bases, there was a span of 24 bases. The CDR3 loop is CASSRGSPQGRRYNEQFF. Written as DNA, the CDR3 is TGTGCCAGCAGCCGCGGGTCCCCACAGGGTCGTAGATACAATGAGCAGTTCTTC.

The J gene is TRBJ2-1, the V gene TRBV18, with TRBD1 matching 7 bases. Germline V gene lookup returns CDR1 KGHSH and CDR2 LQKENI. Trimming at V came to 6 bases and at J to 4 bases, leaving 12 bases not matched to a gene. There are 16 residues in the CDR3. CDR3 bases: TGTGCCAGCTCTGCTTGGGACAGTGCCCTTTACAATGAGCAGTTCTTC. Translated: CASSAWDSALYNEQFF.

The rearrangement links TRBV5-1 to TRBJ2-2; 8 positions agree with TRBD1. Per germline, CDR1 SGHRS and CDR2 YFSETQ. CDR3 length: 16 amino acids. The J segment lost 0 bases and the V segment lost 7 bases, leaving 8 bases of the junction unmatched. This CDR3 is CASLDRVGSNTGELFF. The CDR3 DNA is TGCGCCAGCCTGGACAGGGTGGGGTCGAACACCGGGGAGCTGTTTTTT. The full variable domain, rest sourced from reference TRBV5-1 and TRBJ2-2, is KAGVTQTPRYLIKTRGQQVTLSCSPISGHRSVSWYQQTPGQGLQFLFEYFSETQRNKGNFPGRFSGRQFSNSRSEMNVSTLELGDSALYLCASLDRVGSNTGELFFGEGSRLTVL.

This clone was recorded a few times. This chain uses TRBV28 with TRBJ2-1; tentative D call: TRBD1 (5 bases). V lost 1 base and J 10 bases, leaving 5 bases between the germline ends. The CDR3 sequence is 11 residues long. Germline V gene sequence: CDR1 MDHEN, CDR2 SYDVKM. CDR3 residues: CASSLSGEQFF. In DNA form, the CDR3 reads TGTGCCAGCAGTTTATCAGGGGAGCAGTTCTTC.

The V call is TRBV10-1, the J call TRBJ2-1; TRBD1 aligns across 8 bases. The V segment lost 4 bases and the J segment 4 bases; nucleotides outside the gene matches: 3. Germline V CDR1 and CDR2: WNHNN, SYGVQD (reference sequence). The CDR3 length is 14 residues. Here the CDR3 DNA reads TGCGCCAGCAGTGGCGACAGGGGTTACAATGAGCAGTTCTTC. It yields the protein CASSGDRGYNEQFF.

V gene TRBV15 combines with J gene TRBJ2-3; D is perhaps TRBD2 (7 bases). The germline V gene encodes CDR1 LNHNV and CDR2 YYDKDF (reference sequence). Trimming removed 5 bases from V and 4 bases from J, with 22 bases in between. The CDR3 is 17 amino acids. The CDR3 DNA reads TGTGCCACCAGCCCCGCTGCAGCGGGAAGGGGGTCAGATACGCAGTATTTT. This sequence encodes CATSPAAAGRGSDTQYF.

The chain is built from TRBV5-8 and TRBJ1-4; TRBD1 matches 7 bases. The CDR3 runs 16 residues. V lost 4 bases, J lost 8 bases, and 14 bases stayed unmatched. Germline V lookup: CDR1 SGHTS, CDR2 YDEGEE. CDR3 sequence reads: CASSAGTALRGEKLFF. The CDR3, as DNA: TGTGCCAGCAGCGCCGGGACAGCTCTCCGAGGGGAAAAACTGTTTTTT.

This clone was seen a few times. This chain joins TRBV7-9 and TRBJ2-7; TRBD2 matches 9 bases. Germline V lookup: CDR1 SEHNR, CDR2 FQNEAQ (reference sequence). This CDR3 comprises 15 residues. The J segment lost 5 bases and the V segment lost 2 bases, leaving 7 bases of the junction unmatched. Here the CDR3 DNA reads TGTGCCAGCAGCTTATCGAGCGGGGGGTTTGACGAGCAGTACTTC. Encoded protein: CASSLSSGGFDEQYF.

This chain connects TRBV29-1 to TRBJ2-1, with TRBD1 matching 9 bases. J was trimmed by 6 bases and V by 4 bases; bases with no gene match: 7. The CDR3 has 14 residues. Germline values: CDR1 SQVTM, CDR2 ANQGSEA. The CDR3 is CSVGPGQGLNEQFF. CDR3 DNA: TGCAGCGTTGGGCCGGGACAGGGACTCAATGAGCAGTTCTTC.

The chain uses TRBV5-1 and TRBJ1-1, with TRBD1 matching over 7 bases. Trimming at V came to 3 bases and at J to 1 base, leaving 9 bases not matched to a gene. This CDR3 contains 16 residues. Germline assignment: CDR1 SGHRS and CDR2 YFSETQ. The CDR3 reads CASSSGVNRGNTEAFF. For the CDR3, the DNA is TGCGCCAGCAGCTCCGGAGTGAACAGGGGGAACACTGAAGCTTTCTTT. Drawing the rest from reference TRBV5-1 and TRBJ1-1, the complete variable domain is KAGVTQTPRYLIKTRGQQVTLSCSPISGHRSVSWYQQTPGQGLQFLFEYFSETQRNKGNFPGRFSGRQFSNSRSEMNVSTLELGDSALYLCASSSGVNRGNTEAFFGQGTRLTVV.